This passage covers 10 T cell receptor beta chains from one sample sequenced in a study of blood T cell repertoires in COVID-19. The assay was immunoSEQ multiplex PCR, and TCRdb's table has in-frame clones only and misses some. The repertoire holds 95,000 to 100,000 clones, around 85% seen once, with 1.5% to 2% in the top ten. Sequencing input: peripheral blood. These TCRs come from a woman aged 70 to 79 with active or convalescent COVID-19.

The chain links TRBV7-9 to TRBJ2-5, with D tentatively TRBD1 (5 bases). V lost 0 bases, J lost 4 bases, and 15 bases lay in between. CDR1 is SEHNR, CDR2 FQNEAQ, per germline (reference sequence). The CDR3 length is 16 residues. The CDR3: CASSLAPGQGLETQYF. The CDR3 nucleotides are TGTGCCAGCAGCTTAGCGCCCGGCCAGGGCTTAGAGACCCAGTACTTC.

V usage is TRBV10-3 and J usage is TRBJ2-6; 7 positions match TRBD1. Germline CDR1 and CDR2: ENHRY and SYGVKD. CDR3 length: 17 residues. With V trimmed by 5 bases and J by 0 bases, 7 bases remained unmatched. CDR3 DNA: TGTGCCATCAGTTCCGGGACAGCGAACTCTGGGGCCAACGTCCTGACTTTC. Its translation: CAISSGTANSGANVLTF.

The chain links TRBV6-2 or TRBV6-3 to TRBJ1-1, with a possible D match to TRBD1 (6 bases). CDR3 size: 15 residues. V shed 0 bases and J shed 1 base, with 9 bases lying between them. Per germline, CDR1 MNHEY and CDR2 SVGEGT. In DNA, the CDR3 is TGTGCCAGCAGTTACTCGAGGACAGCGAACACTGAAGCTTTCTTT. The encoded protein is CASSYSRTANTEAFF.

This chain joins TRBV5-1 and TRBJ2-3; 14 bases agree with TRBD2. CDR3 length: 17 amino acids. CDR1 and CDR2 from the germline V gene are SGHRS and YFSETQ. The junction had 6 bases not matched to a gene; V was cut back by 3 bases and J by 3 bases. The CDR3 coding sequence is TGCGCCAGCAGCTCGACTAGCGGGGGGGCCGGTACAGATACGCAGTATTTT. It translates to CASSSTSGGAGTDTQYF.

This clone was detected once. V usage is TRBV4-3 and J usage is TRBJ1-1; unclear D gene. The germline V and J ends were trimmed by 1 base and 1 base, with 7 bases remaining between them. Per the germline V gene, CDR1 is LGHNA and CDR2 is YSLEER. The CDR3 extends over 14 amino acids. The CDR3, as DNA: TGCGCCAGCAGCCAAGTCATTTCGAACACTGAAGCTTTCTTT. It yields the protein CASSQVISNTEAFF.

CDR3 sequence: CASSLRQAGTGELFF. For the CDR3, the DNA is TGTGCCAGCAGCTTGAGACAGGCGGGCACCGGGGAGCTGTTTTTT. The chain carries TRBV5-5 and TRBJ2-2; D perhaps matches TRBD1 (6 bases). The CDR3 extends over 15 amino acids. Germline V lookup: CDR1 SGHKS, CDR2 YYEKEE (reference sequence). V was trimmed by 1 base and J by 4 bases, leaving 11 bases between them.

The rearrangement joins TRBV4-1 to TRBJ2-1; maybe TRBD2 (6 bases). Germline V gene data show CDR1 as MGHRA and CDR2 as YSYEKL. Trimming stripped 0 bases from V and 7 bases from J, with 10 bases between. The CDR3 loop spans 14 amino acids. CDR3 residues: CASSQEGLRNEQFF. The CDR3 nucleotides read TGCGCCAGCAGCCAAGAGGGACTTCGAAATGAGCAGTTCTTC.

J is TRBJ2-1 and V is TRBV18; D remains unclear. Trimming removed 3 bases from V and 5 bases from J, with 11 bases in between. This CDR3 comprises 14 residues. Germline V CDR1 and CDR2: KGHSH, LQKENI. The CDR3 sequence is CASSPPSLNNEQFF. The CDR3 DNA reads TGTGCCAGCTCACCGCCTAGTTTGAACAATGAGCAGTTCTTC.

This sequence joins TRBV11-2 and TRBJ2-5; maybe TRBD1 (5 bases). V was shortened by 4 bases and J by 0 bases, with 15 bases between the two germline ends. CDR1 and CDR2 (germline): SGHAT, FQNNGV. The CDR3 is 16 amino acids. This CDR3 is CASSYLPTEHQETQYF. The CDR3 DNA reads TGTGCCAGCAGCTACCTCCCGACAGAGCACCAAGAGACCCAGTACTTC.

This sequence joins TRBV4-3 and TRBJ2-3, with TRBD2 identical over 10 bases. The trim removed 1 base at V and 2 bases at J, leaving 9 bases unmatched. Germline CDR1 reads LGHNA; CDR2 reads YSLEER. The CDR3 has 18 amino acids. CDR3 nucleotides: TGCGCCAGCAGCCAAGTAAGCGGGAGGGCCCCGCACACAGATACGCAGTATTTT. Protein: CASSQVSGRAPHTDTQYF.